These 29 T cell receptor beta chains originate from one sample sequenced in a study of blood T cell repertoires in COVID-19. TCRdb keeps only in-frame clones here, not all; method: immunoSEQ multiplex PCR. The sample comprises over 130,000 clones, approximately 83% of which are singletons, and 3% to 4% rests with the top ten. The material sequenced was peripheral blood. The receptors derive from a man aged 70 or older with acute or convalescent COVID-19.

V and J are TRBV29-1 and TRBJ1-2, with TRBD1 as a possible D gene (5 bases). The germline gives CDR1 SQVTM, CDR2 ANQGSEA. The V end was cut by 4 bases, the J end by 3 bases, with 6 bases between. The CDR3 totals 11 residues. This CDR3 reads CSVVGDYGYTF. DNA of the CDR3: TGCAGCGTTGTAGGGGACTATGGCTACACCTTC.

This chain connects TRBV20-1 to TRBJ1-2; D gene ambiguous. Trimming shortened V by 5 bases and J by 5 bases, and 9 bases separated the two germline ends. CDR1 and CDR2 from the germline V gene are DFQATT and SNEGSKA (reference sequence). The CDR3 contains 11 residues. CDR3 region: CSAHRSYGYTF. CDR3 sequence (DNA): TGCAGTGCTCACAGATCTTATGGCTACACCTTC.

This rearrangement joins TRBV3-1 (or the pseudogene TRBV3-2) to TRBJ1-5; D call uncertain. This CDR3 has 12 residues. V was trimmed by 1 base and J by 5 bases, leaving 3 bases between them. CDR1 LGHDT and CDR2 YNNKEL come from the germline V gene (reference sequence). CDR3 nucleotide sequence: TGTGCCAGCAGCCAAGCTGATCAGCCCCAGCATTTT. Its protein is CASSQADQPQHF.

V and J are TRBV5-1 and TRBJ2-3; D ambiguous. The CDR3 contains 14 residues. Trimming pared 0 bases from V and 2 bases from J, leaving 7 bases between. Germline CDR1 is SGHRS and CDR2 is YFSETQ. CDR3 DNA sequence: TGCGCCAGCAGCTTGGACATCCTCACAGATACGCAGTATTTT. Protein sequence: CASSLDILTDTQYF. Based on the CDR3 plus reference TRBV5-1 and TRBJ2-3, the full variable domain is KAGVTQTPRYLIKTRGQQVTLSCSPISGHRSVSWYQQTPGQGLQFLFEYFSETQRNKGNFPGRFSGRQFSNSRSEMNVSTLELGDSALYLCASSLDILTDTQYFGPGTRLTVL.

CDR3 in amino acids: CASSTRDRYSNQPQHF. The CDR3 coding sequence is TGTGCCAGTAGTACCAGGGACAGGTATAGCAATCAGCCCCAGCATTTT. The V gene is TRBV19, the J gene TRBJ1-5; 8 bases fit TRBD1. Germline-derived CDR1 and CDR2 are LNHDA and SQIVND (reference sequence). V dropped 4 bases and J dropped 0; count of bases not matched to a gene: 5. This CDR3 region has 16 residues.

This clone turned up a few times. V usage is TRBV2 and J usage is TRBJ1-6; D perhaps matches TRBD1 (5 bases). The germline V and J ends were trimmed by 7 bases and 5 bases, with 6 bases remaining between them. Germline CDR1 SNHLY, CDR2 FYNNEI. CDR3 size: 12 residues. In nucleotides, the CDR3 is TGTGCCAGCAAACAGGATAATTCACCCCTCCACTTT. Protein sequence: CASKQDNSPLHF.

The rearrangement links TRBV15 to TRBJ2-1; D gene unclear. The germline V gene has CDR1 LNHNV and CDR2 YYDKDF (reference sequence). Trimming left V 1 base short and J 4 bases short, with 8 bases between. The CDR3 length is 14 residues. CDR3 bases: TGTGCCACCAGCAGAGTCCCCCGGTACAATGAGCAGTTCTTC. Translated, it gives CATSRVPRYNEQFF.

The genes are TRBV4-3 and TRBJ1-1, with a tentative D call TRBD1 (6 bases). The CDR3 runs 15 residues. Germline CDR1 and CDR2: LGHNA and YSLEER. V lost 0 bases, J lost 5 bases, and 13 bases lay in between. The CDR3 loop is CASSQDRQGRTEAFF. The CDR3 coding sequence is TGCGCCAGCAGCCAAGATCGGCAGGGGCGGACTGAAGCTTTCTTT.

The rearrangement links TRBV28 to TRBJ2-7; TRBD2 matches at 9 bases. The germline CDR1 and CDR2 sequences are MDHEN and SYDVKM. The CDR3 extends over 15 amino acids. The trim removed 2 bases at V and 5 bases at J, leaving 7 bases unmatched. This chain's CDR3 is CASSLGLAGLHEQYF. In DNA, the CDR3 is TGTGCCAGCAGTTTAGGGCTAGCGGGACTCCACGAGCAGTACTTC.

This clone was detected only once. This chain uses TRBV6-4 with TRBJ2-3; maybe TRBD1 (6 bases). The CDR3 spans 17 residues. V shed 6 bases and J shed 1 base, with 20 bases lying between them. CDR1 MRHNA and CDR2 SNTAGT come from the germline V gene. The CDR3 is CASSPTWDTDGTDTQYF. The DNA for the CDR3 is TGTGCCAGCAGCCCCACATGGGACACCGATGGCACAGATACGCAGTATTTT.

The chain has TRBV18 and TRBJ1-1; 9 positions agree with TRBD1. The CDR3 runs to 15 residues. Losses at the gene ends were 4 bases for V and 1 base for J; bases not matched to a gene: 4. Per germline, CDR1 KGHSH and CDR2 LQKENI. CDR3 nucleotide sequence: TGTGCCAGCTCACGTGGACAGGGGCCGAACACTGAAGCTTTCTTT. Translated: CASSRGQGPNTEAFF. The complete variable domain, with remaining parts taken from reference TRBV18 and TRBJ1-1, reads NAGVMQNPRHLVRRRGQEARLRCSPMKGHSHVYWYRQLPEEGLKFMVYLQKENIIDESGMPKERFSAEFPKEGPSILRIQQVVRGDSAAYFCASSRGQGPNTEAFFGQGTRLTVV.

The chain links TRBV29-1 to TRBJ2-1; D uncertain. CDR1 SQVTM and CDR2 ANQGSEA come from the germline V gene. This CDR3 is built from 13 residues. The V and J ends lost 7 bases and 2 bases respectively, with 12 bases between them. The CDR3: CSAIATTYNEQFF. In DNA, the CDR3 is TGCAGCGCCATCGCTACGACCTACAATGAGCAGTTCTTC.

In regard to this clone: This CDR3 is also generated by other DNA sequences in the sample. V and J are TRBV15 and TRBJ2-1; the D gene is possibly TRBD2 (5 bases). Germline CDR1 and CDR2: LNHNV and YYDKDF (reference sequence). V dropped 1 base and J dropped 7 bases, with 8 bases sitting between them. The CDR3 is made up of 13 amino acids. The CDR3: CATSRGLANEQFF. The CDR3 nucleotides are TGTGCCACCAGCAGAGGGCTAGCTAATGAGCAGTTCTTC.

This sequence joins TRBV29-1 and TRBJ2-2; D unclear. The V end was cut by 7 bases, the J end by 0 bases, with 15 bases between. CDR3 length: 15 amino acids. Germline CDR1 reads SQVTM; CDR2 reads ANQGSEA. In DNA, the CDR3 is TGCAGCGGCATGGAGACCGCCCCGAACACCGGGGAGCTGTTTTTT. Encoded protein: CSGMETAPNTGELFF.

The chain employs TRBV20-1 and TRBJ2-3; 12 bases match TRBD1. Germline CDR1 DFQATT, CDR2 SNEGSKA (reference sequence). V lost 3 bases and J lost 6; bases outside the gene matches: 4. The CDR3 is made up of 14 amino acids. In DNA, the CDR3 is TGCAGTGCTAGTTGGGACAGGGGGCCCGATACGCAGTATTTT. This codes for CSASWDRGPDTQYF.

The V and J genes are TRBV5-4 and TRBJ1-2, with D possibly TRBD1 on 6 matching bases. Trimming cost V 4 bases and J 4 bases, with 8 bases left between them. Germline V gene data show CDR1 as SGHNT and CDR2 as YYREEE (reference sequence). The CDR3 is made up of 12 amino acids. This chain's CDR3 is CASSPDSYGYTF. DNA of the CDR3: TGTGCCAGCAGCCCGGACAGCTATGGCTACACCTTC.

For this clone: Other DNA sequences within the sample encode an identical CDR3. J is TRBJ2-3 and V is TRBV6-4, with D hard to call. Trimming shortened V by 3 bases and J by 0 bases, and 4 bases separated the two germline ends. The CDR3 contains 13 residues. Germline V gives CDR1 MRHNA, CDR2 SNTAGT. The CDR3 nucleotides are TGTGCCAGCAGTGATCCGAGCACAGATACGCAGTATTTT. Amino acids: CASSDPSTDTQYF.

This sequence joins TRBV7-2 and TRBJ2-1; TRBD2 matches at 12 bases. The ends lost 0 bases at V and 4 bases at J; junction bases unmatched: 7. The CDR3 loop spans 18 amino acids. Germline V gene lookup returns CDR1 SGHTA and CDR2 FQGNSA. CDR3 DNA: TGTGCCAGCAGCTTAGCGGGGCTAGCGGGAGGGCTGTACAATGAGCAGTTCTTC. This translates into CASSLAGLAGGLYNEQFF.

The chain combines TRBV9 with TRBJ2-1, with D tentatively TRBD2 (5 bases). The CDR3 sequence is 16 residues long. The V end was cut by 2 bases, the J end by 6 bases, with 18 bases between. Looked up from germline, CDR1 is SGDLS and CDR2 is YYNGEE. The CDR3 protein is CASSVASGQSGNEQFF. Here the CDR3 DNA reads TGTGCCAGCAGCGTGGCGAGCGGCCAAAGCGGCAATGAGCAGTTCTTC.

This clone was detected once. The CDR3 coding sequence is TGTGCCAGCAGCTTAGTCGCAGGGTTGTACGAGCAGTACTTC. Its protein product is CASSLVAGLYEQYF. This sequence joins TRBV7-9 and TRBJ2-7; TRBD1 is a possible D gene (5 bases). Germline V gene data show CDR1 as SEHNR and CDR2 as FQNEAQ (reference sequence). Trimming took off 1 base at V and 4 bases at J, with 11 bases between the two ends. The CDR3 runs 14 residues.

V usage is TRBV10-2 and J usage is TRBJ2-7; D is possibly TRBD1 (7 bases). The germline gives CDR1 WSHSY, CDR2 SAAADI. Trimming stripped 5 bases from V and 0 bases from J, with 14 bases between. The CDR3 consists of 15 residues. CDR3 protein: CASSLTGDFSYEQYF. In nucleotides, the CDR3 is TGCGCCAGCAGTCTTACAGGGGACTTCTCCTACGAGCAGTACTTC.

This rearrangement joins TRBV3-1 (or the pseudogene TRBV3-2) to TRBJ2-5; TRBD2 matches 8 bases. Germline CDR1 reads LGHDT; CDR2 reads YNNKEL (reference sequence). J gave up 5 bases and V 1 base, and 12 bases lay outside the gene matches. The CDR3 is 17 residues long. CDR3 sequence reads: CASSQVPGGAGVETQYF. The CDR3 DNA sequence: TGTGCCAGCAGCCAAGTTCCCGGGGGAGCGGGAGTTGAGACCCAGTACTTC.

The genes are TRBV14 and TRBJ2-7, with TRBD1 matching 9 bases. The CDR3 covers 16 residues. CDR1 is SGHDN, CDR2 FVKESK, per germline. V shed 2 bases and J 6 bases; nucleotides not matched to a gene: 11. CDR3 in amino acids: CASSQLPGTGKLEQYF. The CDR3 DNA is TGTGCCAGCAGCCAACTTCCCGGGACAGGGAAACTCGAGCAGTACTTC.

As DNA, the CDR3 is TGTGCCACCCGAGATGGGGGGGGAGAGACCCAGTACTTC. It translates to CATRDGGGETQYF. The V and J genes are TRBV28 and TRBJ2-5; TRBD2 aligns across 7 bases. The length of the CDR3 is 13 residues. CDR1 is MDHEN and CDR2 is SYDVKM in the germline V gene. The V and J ends lost 10 bases and 4 bases, in that order; junction bases with no gene match: 9.

V usage is TRBV29-1 and J usage is TRBJ1-1, with 8 nucleotides matching TRBD1. The germline V gene encodes CDR1 SQVTM and CDR2 ANQGSEA. CDR3 length: 13 amino acids. After removal of 4 bases from V and 4 bases from J, the junction contained 5 bases not matched to a gene. CDR3 residues: CSVGQGAGTEAFF. The DNA for the CDR3 is TGCAGCGTTGGGCAGGGGGCTGGCACTGAAGCTTTCTTT. Full variable domain (remainder filled in from reference TRBV29-1 and TRBJ1-1): SAVISQKPSRDICQRGTSLTIQCQVDSQVTMMFWYRQQPGQSLTLIATANQGSEATYESGFVIDKFPISRPNLTFSTLTVSNMSPEDSSIYLCSVGQGAGTEAFFGQGTRLTVV.

The CDR3 loop reads CASSPRTSGTDTQYF. Here the CDR3 DNA reads TGTGCCAGCTCCCCCCGGACTAGCGGCACAGATACGCAGTATTTT. The chain couples TRBV18 to TRBJ2-3, with 9 bases matching TRBD2. The CDR3 covers 15 residues. The ends lost 6 bases at V and 1 base at J; junction bases unmatched: 5. Germline V gene sequence: CDR1 KGHSH, CDR2 LQKENI.

The chain is built from TRBV28 and TRBJ2-7; TRBD1 matches 12 bases. This CDR3 contains 14 residues. CDR1 and CDR2 from the germline V gene are MDHEN and SYDVKM. The junction had 9 bases not matched to a gene; V was cut back by 6 bases and J by 9 bases. The CDR3 sequence is CASRLGQGALGQYF. The CDR3 region has the DNA TGTGCCAGCAGACTGGGACAGGGGGCTTTAGGGCAGTACTTC.

CDR3 DNA sequence: TGTGCCAGTAGTAGCCAGACAGGGCGGGCCGAGCAGTACTTC. It translates to CASSSQTGRAEQYF. This chain connects TRBV19 to TRBJ2-7; 7 bases are a match to TRBD1. The CDR3 loop spans 14 amino acids. Germline CDR1 and CDR2: LNHDA and SQIVND (reference sequence). Trimming at V came to 4 bases and at J to 6 bases, leaving 9 bases not matched to a gene.

This clone was detected a few times. The chain is built from TRBV27 and TRBJ1-6, with TRBD1 as a possible D gene (6 bases). V shed 4 bases and J shed 7 bases, with 14 bases lying between them. The V gene's germline CDR1 is MNHEY and CDR2 SMNVEV (reference sequence). The CDR3 is made up of 15 amino acids. The CDR3 sequence is CASSSAWDKNSPLHF. The CDR3 nucleotides are TGTGCCAGCAGTTCCGCGTGGGACAAGAATTCACCCCTCCACTTT.